This note documents a single T cell receptor (beta chain) sequence. The antigen remains unidentified. The method was immunoSEQ multiplex PCR; TCRdb's version includes in-frame clones alone and lacks a portion of them. This table holds 65,000 to 85,000 clones, approximately 76% found once. This record comes from a study of radiotherapy plus CTLA-4 blockade in lung cancer. The CDR3 extends over 14 amino acids. Germline V lookup: CDR1 LGHNA, CDR2 YNFKEQ. J gave up 15 bases and V 1 base, and 10 bases lay outside the gene matches. The study's findings and limits: TCR clones originating in tumors grew in number in blood after radiotherapy plus ipilimumab.

Sequencing was performed on peripheral blood, taken from a patient treated with radiotherapy plus ipilimumab. The V gene is TRBV4-2, the J gene TRBJ2-1; 9 nucleotides line up with TRBD2. The receptor's source is a human donor with non-small cell lung cancer whose response to radiotherapy plus ipilimumab could not be evaluated. Some clones in this sample may be carry-over from other donors' samples. In nucleotides, the CDR3 is TGTGCCAGCAGCCAAGGAACGGAGCGGGGGGTTCTGTTCTTC. This sequence encodes CASSQGTERGVLFF.